The 5 T cell receptor beta chains below come from one sample, sequenced in a study of cytomegalovirus exposure and HLA in healthy donors. The PCR made use of 60 Vbeta and 13 Jbeta primers. TCRdb's table, derived via immunoSEQ multiplex PCR, lists solely in-frame clones and lacks some. The sample carries 100,000 to 150,000 clones, about 86% recorded once. The sample consisted of PBMCs. The receptors were sampled from a woman aged 30 to 39 in good health and CMV-seronegative.

The chain's CDR3 is CASSPGQGASGANVLTF. CDR3 coding DNA: TGCGCCAGCAGCCCCGGACAGGGGGCCTCTGGGGCCAACGTCCTGACTTTC. This chain uses TRBV4-1 with TRBJ2-6; 11 bases map to TRBD1. From germline, CDR1 is MGHRA and CDR2 YSYEKL. This CDR3 is 17 amino acids long. With V trimmed by 4 bases and J by 0 bases, 2 bases remained unmatched.

This chain links TRBV7-2 with TRBJ1-3; weak D call: TRBD1 (6 bases). CDR3 size: 16 residues. Germline V gives CDR1 SGHTA, CDR2 FQGNSA. The V end lost 5 bases, the J end lost 2 bases, and 16 bases lay between the germline ends. The CDR3 region has the DNA TGTGCCAGCAGCACTAGACAGGTTGCGACTGGAAACACCATATATTTT. Protein sequence: CASSTRQVATGNTIYF. Full variable domain (rest looked up from reference TRBV7-2 and TRBJ1-3): GAGVSQSPSNKVTEKGKDVELRCDPISGHTALYWYRQSLGQGLEFLIYFQGNSAPDKSGLPSDRFSAERTGGSVSTLTIQRTQQEDSAVYLCASSTRQVATGNTIYFGEGSWLTVV.

J is TRBJ2-2 and V is TRBV18; 8 bases match TRBD2. The V gene end was trimmed by 6 bases and the J gene end by 0 bases; junction bases not matched to a gene: 6. Germline CDR1 is KGHSH and CDR2 is LQKENI. The CDR3 runs 16 residues. CDR3 in DNA: TGTGCCAGCTCCCCTTTAGCGGGGACGAACACCGGGGAGCTGTTTTTT. This codes for CASSPLAGTNTGELFF.

The rearrangement links TRBV18 to TRBJ2-3, with D possibly TRBD1 on 5 matching bases. Trimming pared 1 base from V and 5 bases from J, leaving 7 bases between. Germline CDR1 KGHSH, CDR2 LQKENI. The CDR3 length is 13 residues. The CDR3 sequence: CASSPQGLDTQYF. The CDR3 region has the DNA TGTGCCAGCTCACCACAGGGGCTAGATACGCAGTATTTT.

The chain carries TRBV16 and TRBJ2-5; TRBD1 might be the D (6 bases). The J call is uncertain, as TRBJ2-7 better fits the DNA end. CDR1 and CDR2 (germline): KGHSY, FQNENV. The CDR3 is 15 amino acids. The CDR3 here is CASSSQGHNAYEQYF. In DNA form, the CDR3 reads TGTGCCAGCAGCTCTCAGGGACATAACGCCTACGAGCAGTACTTC.